This paragraph reports one T cell receptor beta chain. The antigen is unknown. The data stem from a study of cytomegalovirus exposure and HLA in healthy donors. General study results and limits: Sequencing probably produced one cluster of sequence variants that were highly shared. TCR beta chain V- and J-gene trimming was linked, in a later analysis, to a missense variant in DCLRE1C. About 87% or about 30% of the time was how often most TCR beta V segments were productive, according to an earlier analysis.

The V end was cut by 8 bases, the J end by 6 bases, with 14 bases between. The germline CDR1 and CDR2 sequences are MNHNS and SASEGT. CDR3 length equals 13 residues. Primers included in the PCR were 60 Vbeta and 13 Jbeta primers. Authors' analysis steps: Per a later analysis, the number of unique TCR beta chains was about 80 million, of which some 10 million were shared. Method: immunoSEQ multiplex PCR; TCRdb's copy keeps in-frame clones and lacks some. V and J calls and clone size are copied from that table; D and trimming were computed from the DNA. The profile covers approximately 160,000 clones, with about 63% appearing a single time and less than 3% taken by the ten largest.

The sequenced sample consisted of PBMCs. The source of this sequence is a woman in her thirties or forties in good health and CMV-seropositive. The V gene is TRBV6-1, the J gene TRBJ1-5; D perhaps matches TRBD1 (6 bases). Here the CDR3 reads CASAAGVGQPQHF. As DNA, the CDR3 is TGTGCCAGCGCAGCAGGGGTTGGTCAGCCCCAGCATTTT.